What follows are 26 T cell receptor beta chains derived from one specimen sequenced in a study of cytomegalovirus exposure and HLA in healthy donors. Researchers ran the PCR with 60 Vbeta and 13 Jbeta primers. The method was immunoSEQ multiplex PCR; TCRdb's version includes in-frame clones alone and lacks a portion of them. This table holds 150,000 to 200,000 clones, around 78% found once. Sequencing was done on a sample of PBMCs. The origin of the receptors is a man in his late teens or twenties in good health and CMV-seronegative.

This clone was seen a few times. The gene calls are TRBV5-1 and TRBJ2-3; TRBD2 agrees at 11 bases. The CDR3 contains 18 residues. Germline CDR1 reads SGHRS; CDR2 reads YFSETQ. V shed 0 bases, J shed 2 bases, and the junction held 8 bases outside the gene matches. In nucleotides, the CDR3 is TGCGCCAGCAGCTTGGTTATAGCGGGGGGGCCTAACACAGATACGCAGTATTTT. Translated, it gives CASSLVIAGGPNTDTQYF.

The chain couples TRBV12-5 to TRBJ2-7; TRBD2 matches 7 bases. This CDR3 has 15 residues. The trim removed 0 bases at V and 4 bases at J, leaving 6 bases unmatched. Germline V lookup: CDR1 LGHNT, CDR2 FRNRAP. As DNA, the CDR3 is TGTGCTAGTGGTTTGGTAGTGGCGGGAGAGTACGAGCAGTACTTC. This encodes CASGLVVAGEYEQYF.

This clone has only one observation. The chain recombines TRBV18 with TRBJ1-1, with TRBD1 matching 8 bases. V trimming: 5 bases; J trimming: 10 bases; junction bases outside the gene matches: 9. The germline V gene encodes CDR1 KGHSH and CDR2 LQKENI. This CDR3 has 13 amino acids. The CDR3 nucleotides read TGTGCCAGCTCAACGACAGGGGCCAAAGGAGCTTTCTTT. Translation: CASSTTGAKGAFF.

The chain has TRBV28 and TRBJ1-5; 7 bases are shared with TRBD1. The CDR3 is 18 residues long. Trimming at V came to 2 bases and at J to 3 bases, leaving 13 bases not matched to a gene. Germline values: CDR1 MDHEN, CDR2 SYDVKM. CDR3 sequence reads: CASSLRNPGQLYNQPQHF. DNA for the CDR3: TGTGCCAGCAGTTTACGCAACCCGGGACAGCTCTACAATCAGCCCCAGCATTTT. Together with reference TRBV28 and TRBJ1-5, the CDR3 gives the full variable domain: DVKVTQSSRYLVKRTGEKVFLECVQDMDHENMFWYRQDPGLGLRLIYFSYDVKMKEKGDIPEGYSVSREKKERFSLILESASTNQTSMYLCASSLRNPGQLYNQPQHFGDGTRLSIL.

CDR3 protein: CATSRDSGTYNEQFF. The CDR3 DNA sequence: TGTGCCACCAGCAGAGATAGCGGCACCTACAATGAGCAGTTCTTC. This chain links TRBV15 with TRBJ2-1; D perhaps matches TRBD2 (6 bases). This CDR3 is built from 15 residues. Germline CDR1 and CDR2: LNHNV and YYDKDF (reference sequence). Trimming removed 0 bases at V and 2 bases at J, with 8 bases between. Variable domain in full (rest from reference TRBV15 and TRBJ2-1): DAMVIQNPRYQVTQFGKPVTLSCSQTLNHNVMYWYQQKSSQAPKLLFHYYDKDFNNEADTPDNFQSRRPNTSFCFLDIRSPGLGDTAMYLCATSRDSGTYNEQFFGPGTRLTVL.

The CDR3, as DNA: TGTGCCACCAAAGGCGGCCCTAGGCATGAGCAGTTCTTC. It yields the protein CATKGGPRHEQFF. The chain recombines TRBV25-1 with TRBJ2-1, with D uncertain. Germline V gene lookup returns CDR1 MGHDK and CDR2 SYGVNS. The ends were cut back, 10 bases at V and 8 bases at J, with 18 bases in the middle. This CDR3 has 13 residues.

The chain is built from TRBV6-1 and TRBJ1-5; D uncertain. Germline V lookup: CDR1 MNHNS, CDR2 SASEGT. Trimming took 7 bases from V and 0 from J, leaving 13 bases between them. The CDR3 sequence is 15 residues long. The CDR3 loop reads CASMGSGYSNQPQHF. CDR3 sequence (DNA): TGTGCCAGCATGGGCAGTGGCTATAGCAATCAGCCCCAGCATTTT.

A few counts support this clone. The CDR3 reads CAWSGGGSTDTQYF. In DNA form, the CDR3 reads TGTGCCTGGAGTGGGGGCGGCAGCACAGATACGCAGTATTTT. The chain joins TRBV30 to TRBJ2-3; perhaps TRBD1 as D (5 bases). Germline CDR1 GTSNPN, CDR2 SVGIG (reference sequence). Between the trimmed V and J ends, which lost 1 base and 0 bases, there was a span of 8 bases. The CDR3 extends over 14 amino acids.

The rearrangement uses TRBV29-1 and TRBJ2-7; tentatively, D is TRBD2 (6 bases). The CDR3 spans 13 residues. The germline gives CDR1 SQVTM, CDR2 ANQGSEA. V shed 6 bases and J shed 7 bases, with 19 bases lying between them. The CDR3 nucleotides read TGCAGCGTCTCTGGGGTAGCGGCCTCAGAGCAGTACTTC. Protein: CSVSGVAASEQYF.

The chain has TRBV10-3 and TRBJ1-1, with 7 bases that match TRBD1. CDR3 size: 15 residues. Germline V gene data show CDR1 as ENHRY and CDR2 as SYGVKD. V dropped 6 bases and J dropped 1; count of bases not matched to a gene: 8. Here the CDR3 reads CAIRGGGGTNTEAFF. The CDR3, as DNA: TGTGCCATCAGAGGCGGAGGGGGCACGAACACTGAAGCTTTCTTT.

The J gene is TRBJ1-1, the V gene TRBV29-1; no definite D call. The germline V and J ends were trimmed by 0 bases and 1 base, with 6 bases remaining between them. CDR3 length equals 13 residues. The germline V gene encodes CDR1 SQVTM and CDR2 ANQGSEA. The CDR3 loop reads CSVEDSRNTEAFF. DNA of the CDR3: TGCAGCGTTGAAGATAGCAGGAACACTGAAGCTTTCTTT.

The CDR3 loop reads CASSLAGLPWGTEAFF. CDR3 DNA sequence: TGTGCCAGCAGCTTAGCGGGGCTCCCCTGGGGCACTGAAGCTTTCTTT. The chain couples TRBV7-3 to TRBJ1-1, with TRBD1 as a possible D gene (5 bases). The CDR3 is 16 amino acids. The germline V gene encodes CDR1 SGHTA and CDR2 FQGTGA. V was trimmed by 2 bases and J by 4 bases, leaving 17 bases between them.

The rearrangement uses TRBV6-6 and TRBJ2-7, with unresolved D. The CDR3 is 13 residues long. Germline CDR1 MNHNY, CDR2 SVGAGI (reference sequence). The ends were cut back, 0 bases at V and 5 bases at J, with 8 bases in the middle. The CDR3 nucleotides are TGTGCCAGCAGTTACTCGGTGCGTAACGAGCAGTACTTC. This encodes CASSYSVRNEQYF.

This clone occurred a few times. This rearrangement joins TRBV15 to TRBJ2-1; 7 bases agree with TRBD2. The CDR3 contains 16 residues. Germline assignment: CDR1 LNHNV and CDR2 YYDKDF (reference sequence). The V segment lost 3 bases and the J segment 9 bases; nucleotides outside the gene matches: 14. The CDR3 loop reads CATSSLGGSPRGEQFF. Written as DNA, the CDR3 is TGTGCCACCAGCAGTTTAGGCGGGAGCCCAAGGGGTGAGCAGTTCTTC.

This chain connects TRBV19 to TRBJ2-5; 13 nucleotides line up with TRBD2. V dropped 3 bases and J dropped 4; count of bases not matched to a gene: 17. The CDR3 runs 20 residues. Germline V gene sequence: CDR1 LNHDA, CDR2 SQIVND (reference sequence). Written as DNA, the CDR3 is TGTGCCAGTAGTATCCCCAAGTCCGGGACTAGCGGGATAGGAGGAGAGACCCAGTACTTC. This sequence encodes CASSIPKSGTSGIGGETQYF.

The table lists this clone with a count of one. The rearrangement uses TRBV5-4 and TRBJ1-6; D is uncertain. V gave up 4 bases and J gave up 13 bases, with 18 bases separating them. The CDR3 is 14 residues long. Per germline, CDR1 SGHNT and CDR2 YYREEE (reference sequence). As DNA, the CDR3 is TGTGCCAGCAGCCCGGAGGGTGGCCGCGGGCCCCTCCACTTT. This translates into CASSPEGGRGPLHF.

Concerning this clone: One end of the junction is discordant with germline, which a read error may explain. CDR3 in DNA: TGTTCCAGCAGCCCCCGGTGGGCAGGATGGAACACTGAAGCTTTCTTT. Its translation is CSSSPRWAGWNTEAFF. This rearrangement joins TRBV7-9 to TRBJ1-1; D is ambiguous. The germline V gene encodes CDR1 SEHNR and CDR2 FQNEAQ (reference sequence). CDR3 length equals 16 residues.

The chain combines TRBV7-3 with TRBJ2-1; 8 bases align to TRBD2. Germline V lookup: CDR1 SGHTA, CDR2 FQGTGA. V dropped 5 bases and J dropped 6; count of bases not matched to a gene: 21. This CDR3 has 19 amino acids. This CDR3 is CASSPGAGGYGRVGNEQFF. CDR3 sequence (DNA): TGTGCCAGCAGCCCCGGGGCAGGAGGGTACGGGAGGGTCGGCAATGAGCAGTTCTTC.

This sequence joins TRBV7-9 and TRBJ2-1; a possible D gene is TRBD2 (6 bases). This CDR3 is built from 15 residues. V lost 0 bases and J lost 8, with 14 bases in between. Germline-derived CDR1 and CDR2 are SEHNR and FQNEAQ (reference sequence). The CDR3 region is CASSLAGTSGDEQFF. Here the CDR3 DNA reads TGTGCCAGCAGCTTAGCCGGGACCTCGGGGGATGAGCAGTTCTTC. Filled out from reference TRBV7-9 and TRBJ2-1, the complete variable domain reads DTGVSQNPRHKITKRGQNVTFRCDPISEHNRLYWYRQTLGQGPEFLTYFQNEAQLEKSRLLSDRFSAERPKGSFSTLEIQRTEQGDSAMYLCASSLAGTSGDEQFFGPGTRLTVL.

The V gene is TRBV7-3, the J gene TRBJ2-3; D is perhaps TRBD2 (6 bases). V was cut by 2 bases and J by 1 base, with 10 bases left in between. CDR1 is SGHTA, CDR2 FQGTGA, per germline. This CDR3 comprises 15 residues. CDR3 sequence: CASSLLSGGTDTQYF. The CDR3 DNA reads as TGTGCCAGCAGCTTATTATCGGGGGGCACAGATACGCAGTATTTT.

Turning to this clone: Other DNA sequences in this specimen translate into the identical CDR3. This chain links TRBV11-2 with TRBJ2-7; 7 nucleotides agree with TRBD1. The germline V gene encodes CDR1 SGHAT and CDR2 FQNNGV. V trimming: 5 bases; J trimming: 3 bases; junction bases outside the gene matches: 4. There are 13 residues in the CDR3. CDR3 coding DNA: TGTGCCAGCAGCCTGACAGGGAACTACGAGCAGTACTTC. It translates to CASSLTGNYEQYF.

This clone was recorded a few times. This chain uses TRBV28 with TRBJ1-1, with D perhaps TRBD1 (6 bases). This CDR3 has 15 amino acids. The germline V and J ends were trimmed by 1 base and 8 bases, with 17 bases remaining between them. From germline, CDR1 is MDHEN and CDR2 SYDVKM. The CDR3: CASSLFGIPRGEAFF. The DNA for the CDR3 is TGTGCCAGCAGTTTATTCGGGATCCCGAGGGGGGAAGCTTTCTTT.

The V gene is TRBV10-3, the J gene TRBJ2-7, with D hard to call. Germline assignment: CDR1 ENHRY and CDR2 SYGVKD. The CDR3 covers 14 residues. V was trimmed by 7 bases and J by 0 bases, leaving 13 bases between them. The CDR3 sequence: CAITSLDSSYEQYF. CDR3 DNA: TGTGCCATCACTTCCCTAGATAGCTCCTACGAGCAGTACTTC.

In its sample, this clone was seen a few times. The chain joins TRBV28 to TRBJ1-2, with 10 nucleotides matching TRBD1. V gave up 8 bases and J gave up 2 bases; unmatched junction bases: 11. This CDR3 has 16 amino acids. CDR1 is MDHEN, CDR2 SYDVKM, per germline. The CDR3 here is CASGGDRGSRNYGYTF. CDR3 DNA sequence: TGTGCCAGCGGGGGGGACAGGGGATCGAGGAACTATGGCTACACCTTC.

The V and J genes are TRBV27 and TRBJ2-5, with a possible D match to TRBD1 (6 bases). The CDR3 is 14 amino acids. V lost 6 bases and J 5 bases, leaving 16 bases between the germline ends. CDR1 MNHEY and CDR2 SMNVEV come from the germline V gene (reference sequence). The CDR3 loop is CASSPNRARETQYF. In DNA, the CDR3 is TGTGCCAGCAGCCCAAACAGGGCGCGGGAGACCCAGTACTTC.

J is TRBJ1-1 and V is TRBV28; tentative D call: TRBD1 (6 bases). V dropped 6 bases and J dropped 1 base, with 15 bases sitting between them. CDR3 length: 15 amino acids. Looked up from germline, CDR1 is MDHEN and CDR2 is SYDVKM. CDR3 sequence (DNA): TGTGCCAGCAGGCCAATCAGGGGACCGAACACTGAAGCTTTCTTT. Protein product: CASRPIRGPNTEAFF.